The 18 T cell receptor beta chains below were found in one sample sequenced in a study of OX40 agonist ivuxolimab in advanced cancers. Repertoires were generated with immunoSEQ multiplex PCR, while TCRdb's copy carries only in-frame clones and drops some. Seen here are tens of thousands of clones, around 91% observed once, and the top ten hold about 0.81%. The material was CD4+ or CD8+ T cells sorted from blood, obtained in a trial of the OX40 agonist ivuxolimab. These receptors were collected from an adult with an advanced solid tumor such as melanoma, head and neck, liver or kidney cancer.

The chain is built from TRBV7-3 and TRBJ2-6, with a possible D match to TRBD1 (6 bases). The CDR3 totals 16 residues. The germline V gene has CDR1 SGHTA and CDR2 FQGTGA. Trimming pared 2 bases from V and 3 bases from J, leaving 11 bases between. The CDR3 here is CASSLGRGGGANVLTF. CDR3 in DNA: TGTGCCAGCAGCTTAGGCAGGGGCGGTGGGGCCAACGTCCTGACTTTC.

The chain recombines TRBV21-1 with TRBJ2-7. TRBV21-1 is marked as a pseudogene. This CDR3 is built from 14 residues. The CDR3, as DNA: TGTGCCAGCGCTGGGGGGCAGAACTCCTACGAGCAGTACTTC. Protein product: CASAGGQNSYEQYF.

Remarks on this clone: The junction does not match germline at one end; this may be a read error. V and J are TRBV5-1 and TRBJ2-2, with D possibly matching TRBD2 (5 bases). Germline V lookup: CDR1 SGHRS, CDR2 YFSETQ. The length of the CDR3 is 11 residues. The CDR3 nucleotides are TGCGCCAGAAAAGCCGGCCGGGGAGCTGTTTTT. Translation gives CARKAGRGAVF.

This clone was picked up a small number of times. The rearrangement joins TRBV5-1 to TRBJ2-7; maybe TRBD2 (5 bases). The V end was cut by 0 bases, the J end by 2 bases, with 15 bases between. CDR3 length: 16 amino acids. Germline V gene lookup returns CDR1 SGHRS and CDR2 YFSETQ. CDR3 sequence reads: CASSLEGWSGAYEQYF. The CDR3, as DNA: TGCGCCAGCAGCTTGGAAGGGTGGAGCGGAGCCTACGAGCAGTACTTC.

This chain connects TRBV11-3 to TRBJ1-1, with 10 bases lining up with TRBD1. Unmatched junction bases numbered 0, after V lost 5 bases and J lost 6 bases. Germline CDR1 reads SGHNT; CDR2 reads YENEEA. CDR3 length: 12 residues. The CDR3 sequence is CASSGTGAEAFF. In DNA, the CDR3 is TGTGCCAGCAGCGGGACAGGGGCTGAAGCTTTCTTT. The full variable domain, in which reference TRBV11-3 and TRBJ1-1 provide the parts outside the CDR3, is EAGVVQSPRYKIIEKKQPVAFWCNPISGHNTLYWYLQNLGQGPELLIRYENEEAVDDSQLPKDRFSAERLKGVDSTLKIQPAELGDSAVYLCASSGTGAEAFFGQGTRLTVV.

The chain has TRBV29-1 and TRBJ2-7; perhaps TRBD1 as D (6 bases). The germline V gene encodes CDR1 SQVTM and CDR2 ANQGSEA. The V end was cut by 1 base, the J end by 0 bases, with 13 bases between. CDR3 size: 15 residues. The CDR3 DNA reads TGCAGCGTTGAAGTACCACAGGGAAGCTCCTACGAGCAGTACTTC. Protein product: CSVEVPQGSSYEQYF.

V and J are TRBV7-2 and TRBJ2-7; 13 bases agree with TRBD2. V gave up 5 bases and J gave up 7 bases; unmatched junction bases: 5. This CDR3 is built from 14 residues. Germline lookup yields CDR1 SGHTA and CDR2 FQGNSA. CDR3 sequence: CASSRLAGGGEQYF. The CDR3 DNA reads TGTGCCAGCAGCCGACTAGCGGGAGGAGGGGAGCAGTACTTC.

The chain recombines TRBV9 with TRBJ1-3; the match to TRBD1 covers 7 bases. This CDR3 has 16 amino acids. Trimming cost V 1 base and J 2 bases; bases outside gene matches: 6. Germline V gene data show CDR1 as SGDLS and CDR2 as YYNGEE. The CDR3 spells CASSVRTGYTGNTIYF. In nucleotides, the CDR3 is TGTGCCAGCAGCGTACGGACAGGTTACACTGGAAACACCATATATTTT.

The chain couples TRBV30 to TRBJ1-2, with 8 bases matching TRBD1. This CDR3 spans 15 amino acids. Germline V gene lookup returns CDR1 GTSNPN and CDR2 SVGIG (reference sequence). V lost 6 bases, J lost 3 bases, and 12 bases stayed unmatched. DNA of the CDR3: TGTGCCTGCAACCTTTACGGGGACAGGTACTATGGCTACACCTTC. Amino acids: CACNLYGDRYYGYTF.

CDR3 sequence reads: CASSMVLGTGITTDTQYF. The CDR3 region has the DNA TGTGCCAGTAGTATGGTCTTAGGGACAGGGATTACCACAGATACGCAGTATTTT. This chain links TRBV19 with TRBJ2-3; 9 bases agree with TRBD1. Unmatched junction bases numbered 12, after V lost 3 bases and J lost 2 bases. This CDR3 has 18 amino acids. The germline gives CDR1 LNHDA, CDR2 SQIVND (reference sequence).

This clone has only a few counts. The chain carries TRBV19 and TRBJ2-3, with D unresolved. The CDR3 has 13 residues. V was trimmed by 8 bases and J by 2 bases, leaving 11 bases between them. CDR1 LNHDA and CDR2 SQIVND come from the germline V gene (reference sequence). The CDR3 loop reads CASGVPPTDTQYF. The CDR3 coding sequence is TGTGCCAGTGGTGTACCCCCCACAGATACGCAGTATTTT.

The genes are TRBV30 and TRBJ2-7; 10 bases are a match to TRBD2. Germline trimming cut 4 bases from V and 6 bases from J; bases unmatched to any gene: 6. CDR1 is GTSNPN and CDR2 is SVGIG in the germline V gene (reference sequence). The CDR3 runs to 13 residues. CDR3 region: CAWNLAGAGEQYF. The CDR3 region has the DNA TGTGCCTGGAATCTAGCGGGAGCTGGCGAGCAGTACTTC. Drawing the rest from reference TRBV30 and TRBJ2-7, the complete variable domain is SQTIHQWPATLVQPVGSPLSLECTVEGTSNPNLYWYRQAAGRGLQLLFYSVGIGQISSEVPQNLSASRPQDRQFILSSKKLLLSDSGFYLCAWNLAGAGEQYFGPGTRLTVT.

The rearrangement uses TRBV28 and TRBJ2-3, with 9 bases identical to TRBD2. The CDR3 loop spans 14 amino acids. Per germline, CDR1 MDHEN and CDR2 SYDVKM. Trimming removed 6 bases from V and 2 bases from J; junction bases left unmatched: 3. CDR3 sequence: CASRASGVTDTQYF. Written as DNA, the CDR3 is TGTGCCAGCAGGGCTAGCGGGGTCACAGATACGCAGTATTTT. Full variable domain (outside the CDR3, taken from reference TRBV28 and TRBJ2-3): DVKVTQSSRYLVKRTGEKVFLECVQDMDHENMFWYRQDPGLGLRLIYFSYDVKMKEKGDIPEGYSVSREKKERFSLILESASTNQTSMYLCASRASGVTDTQYFGPGTRLTVL.

This clone has just one count. V is TRBV11-3 and J is TRBJ2-3, with 7 bases matching TRBD1. Germline lookup yields CDR1 SGHNT and CDR2 YENEEA. Trimming cost V 3 bases and J 2 bases; bases outside gene matches: 5. This CDR3 is built from 15 residues. DNA of the CDR3: TGTGCCAGCAGCTTCGGACAGGAAGACACAGATACGCAGTATTTT. Protein: CASSFGQEDTDTQYF.

The chain couples TRBV30 to TRBJ2-7; either TRBD1 or TRBD2 may supply D (5 bases each). V was trimmed by 0 bases and J by 3 bases, leaving 12 bases between them. CDR1 and CDR2 from the germline V gene are GTSNPN and SVGIG (reference sequence). This CDR3 is 14 amino acids long. The CDR3 DNA reads as TGTGCCTGGAGTGTAGGGGAGCGGTACTACGAGCAGTACTTC. Its protein product is CAWSVGERYYEQYF.

The chain couples TRBV7-3 to TRBJ2-1; D is possibly TRBD2 (6 bases). Per germline, CDR1 SGHTA and CDR2 FQGTGA. CDR3 length: 14 residues. Between the trimmed V and J ends, which lost 2 bases and 9 bases, there was a span of 14 bases. CDR3 residues: CASSLGLGGGEQFF. The CDR3 nucleotides are TGTGCCAGCAGCTTAGGACTGGGGGGAGGTGAGCAGTTCTTC.

Only one count was recorded for this clone. The chain has TRBV6-1 and TRBJ1-4; 7 nucleotides agree with TRBD1. Germline assignment: CDR1 MNHNS and CDR2 SASEGT. J was trimmed by 4 bases and V by 2 bases; bases with no gene match: 7. This CDR3 contains 16 residues. This CDR3 is CASSERTGNFNEKLFF. The DNA for the CDR3 is TGTGCCAGCAGTGAACGGACAGGCAACTTTAATGAAAAACTGTTTTTT.

The V call is TRBV9, the J call TRBJ2-7; TRBD2 aligns across 7 bases. V lost 4 bases, J lost 6 bases, and 13 bases stayed unmatched. CDR1 SGDLS and CDR2 YYNGEE come from the germline V gene. The CDR3 is 15 residues long. The CDR3 DNA reads as TGTGCCAGCAGCCCCCGCGGGCGGGAGAACAGCGAGCAGTACTTC. Translated: CASSPRGRENSEQYF.